These 32 T cell receptor beta chains came from one sample sequenced in a study of HIV-infected patients and healthy controls. Alpha and beta constant-region primers primed reverse transcription of around 500 ng RNA. Each of the alpha and beta chains got its own library through chain-specific third strand synthesis with indices. TCRdb used MiXCR to reprocess the 5' RACE reads, holding one entry per CDR3 protein. This sample yields some 15,000 distinct CDR3 sequences, of which 9.4% are seen a single time; 5.1% belongs to the top ten. The repertoire came from unfractionated whole blood and reflected all unsorted peripheral T cells. The sample consisted of blood. Receptor source: an adult in good health.

The J gene is TRBJ2-2, the V gene TRBV20-1, with D maybe TRBD1 (6 bases). Germline V gene data show CDR1 as DFQATT and CDR2 as SNEGSKA (reference sequence). Trimming shortened V by 6 bases and J by 6 bases, and 14 bases separated the two germline ends. This CDR3 has 13 residues. CDR3 nucleotides: TGCAGTGCGGGCAGGGGAGAGGCCGGGGAGCTGTTTTTT. It is translated as CSAGRGEAGELFF.

The J gene is TRBJ1-1, the V gene TRBV11-2; no definite D call. Germline V gene sequence: CDR1 SGHAT, CDR2 FQNNGV. V lost 0 bases to trimming and J lost 6 bases, with 8 bases between them. The CDR3 consists of 13 residues. The CDR3, as DNA: TGTGCCAGCAGCTTAGAATTTCCCTCTGAAGCTTTCTTT. Protein sequence: CASSLEFPSEAFF.

This clonotype appeared many times. The chain carries TRBV25-1 and TRBJ2-1; D may be TRBD2 (5 bases). Germline CDR1 reads MGHDK; CDR2 reads SYGVNS. V dropped 4 bases and J dropped 0 bases, with 13 bases sitting between them. CDR3 size: 16 residues. This CDR3 reads CASSALASSSYNEQFF. The CDR3 bases are TGTGCCAGCAGTGCCCTAGCCTCGAGCTCCTACAATGAGCAGTTCTTC.

This clonotype came up a few times. V gene TRBV19 combines with J gene TRBJ1-5; 8 bases align to TRBD1. V lost 3 bases to trimming and J lost 2 bases; unmatched junction nucleotides: 3. The CDR3 totals 15 residues. The germline V gene encodes CDR1 LNHDA and CDR2 SQIVND (reference sequence). CDR3 loop: CASSIIQGGNQPQHF. The CDR3 region has the DNA TGTGCCAGTAGTATCATACAGGGGGGCAATCAGCCCCAGCATTTT.

This clonotype has more than one count but fewer than ten. This chain connects TRBV28 to TRBJ2-3; a possible D gene is TRBD2 (5 bases). Germline assignment: CDR1 MDHEN and CDR2 SYDVKM. This CDR3 has 15 amino acids. Trimming cost V 4 bases and J 5 bases, with 16 bases left between them. The CDR3 here is CASSSLGVIQDTQYF. DNA of the CDR3: TGTGCCAGCAGTTCCCTCGGGGTAATCCAAGATACGCAGTATTTT.

This clonotype was seen at least ten times. V usage is TRBV5-5 and J usage is TRBJ2-5; D not certain. Germline assignment: CDR1 SGHKS and CDR2 YYEKEE (reference sequence). CDR3 length: 12 amino acids. V was trimmed by 2 bases and J by 5 bases, leaving 7 bases between them. The CDR3 coding sequence is TGTGCCAGCAGCTTTTCATCCGAGACCCAGTACTTC. This encodes CASSFSSETQYF.

The chain couples TRBV28 to TRBJ2-2; D perhaps matches TRBD2 (6 bases). The CDR3 runs to 15 residues. Trimming stripped 3 bases from V and 1 base from J, with 9 bases between. Germline V gene data show CDR1 as MDHEN and CDR2 as SYDVKM. CDR3: CASSLFGGNTGELFF. Written as DNA, the CDR3 is TGTGCCAGCAGTTTGTTCGGGGGGAACACCGGGGAGCTGTTTTTT.

The chain employs TRBV5-5 and TRBJ2-5; TRBD1 is a possible D gene (6 bases). Trimming stripped 3 bases from V and 0 bases from J, with 9 bases between. CDR1 is SGHKS, CDR2 YYEKEE, per germline (reference sequence). This CDR3 spans 14 amino acids. The CDR3 sequence is CASSSWDNQETQYF. The CDR3 region has the DNA TGTGCCAGCAGCTCCTGGGACAACCAAGAGACCCAGTACTTC.

This clonotype was picked up many times. Here the CDR3 DNA reads TGTGCCAGCAGCTCGGACAGGGCAGATACGCAGTATTTT. Amino acid sequence: CASSSDRADTQYF. V and J are TRBV11-2 and TRBJ2-3; 8 bases agree with TRBD1. The junction had 1 base not matched to a gene; V was cut back by 4 bases and J by 4 bases. Germline-derived CDR1 and CDR2 are SGHAT and FQNNGV. There are 13 residues in the CDR3.

This clonotype was detected ten times or more. The J gene is TRBJ2-1, the V gene TRBV7-9, with D perhaps matching TRBD1 or TRBD2 (6 bases each). Trimming left V 5 bases short and J 10 bases short, with 15 bases between. This CDR3 is built from 13 residues. The germline V gene encodes CDR1 SEHNR and CDR2 FQNEAQ (reference sequence). The CDR3 spells CASSLLGGVEQFF. CDR3 in DNA: TGTGCCAGCAGCCTCCTCGGGGGCGTCGAGCAGTTCTTC.

Sample share makes this clonotype medium-sized. The gene calls are TRBV13 and TRBJ1-2, with 7 bases lining up with TRBD1. This CDR3 has 18 residues. Per germline, CDR1 PRHDT and CDR2 FYEKMQ (reference sequence). Trimming took 3 bases from V and 3 from J; bases not matched to a gene: 16. The CDR3: CASSFGVGKTGEDYGYTF. In nucleotides, the CDR3 is TGTGCCAGCAGCTTTGGAGTTGGGAAAACAGGGGAAGACTATGGCTACACCTTC. Full variable domain (missing parts from reference TRBV13 and TRBJ1-2): AAGVIQSPRHLIKEKRETATLKCYPIPRHDTVYWYQQGPGQDPQFLISFYEKMQSDKGSIPDRFSAQQFSDYHSELNMSSLELGDSALYFCASSFGVGKTGEDYGYTFGSGTRLTVV.

There are many counts of this clonotype. The rearrangement joins TRBV4-3 to TRBJ2-7, with D possibly matching TRBD2 (5 bases). The CDR3 loop spans 15 amino acids. CDR1 LGHNA and CDR2 YSLEER come from the germline V gene. The V gene lost 0 bases and the J gene lost 4 bases, with 13 bases spanning the gap. CDR3 DNA: TGCGCCAGCAGCCAAGAAGGCTCCCCGGGGTACGAGCAGTACTTC. This translates into CASSQEGSPGYEQYF.

Ten or more counts support this clonotype. This chain links TRBV2 with TRBJ2-7; no clear D gene. In germline, CDR1 is SNHLY, CDR2 FYNNEI. This CDR3 has 12 residues. V shed 3 bases and J shed 4 bases, with 7 bases lying between them. CDR3 sequence reads: CASSEVGYEQYV. CDR3 sequence (DNA): TGTGCCAGCAGTGAGGTTGGATACGAGCAGTACGTC.

This clonotype is medium-sized (0.01 to 0.1%) by share. The rearrangement links TRBV4-1 to TRBJ2-3; 10 bases match TRBD2. J gave up 3 bases and V 2 bases, and 5 bases lay outside the gene matches. This CDR3 spans 16 amino acids. Germline V lookup: CDR1 MGHRA, CDR2 YSYEKL. CDR3 region: CASSQLAGVSTDTQYF. DNA for the CDR3: TGCGCCAGCAGCCAACTAGCGGGAGTTAGTACAGATACGCAGTATTTT.

There are many counts of this clonotype. The rearrangement links TRBV18 to TRBJ2-5; no definite D call. Germline CDR1 and CDR2: KGHSH and LQKENI. This CDR3 region has 12 residues. Trimming pared 1 base from V and 3 bases from J, leaving 3 bases between. CDR3: CASSPQKETQYF. The DNA for the CDR3 is TGTGCCAGCTCACCACAAAAAGAGACCCAGTACTTC. The full variable domain, completed using reference TRBV18 and TRBJ2-5, is NAGVMQNPRHLVRRRGQEARLRCSPMKGHSHVYWYRQLPEEGLKFMVYLQKENIIDESGMPKERFSAEFPKEGPSILRIQQVVRGDSAAYFCASSPQKETQYFGPGTRLLVL.

This clonotype is labeled as medium-sized. J is TRBJ1-1 and V is TRBV27; D unclear. The germline CDR1 and CDR2 sequences are MNHEY and SMNVEV (reference sequence). The CDR3 runs to 13 residues. V lost 6 bases and J lost 7, with 15 bases in between. Here the CDR3 reads CASRPLAGLEAFF. The CDR3 DNA reads as TGTGCCAGCAGACCCCTGGCAGGACTTGAAGCTTTCTTT.

This clonotype was seen ten or more times. J is TRBJ2-5 and V is TRBV20-1, with D possibly being TRBD1 (6 bases). Germline CDR1 DFQATT, CDR2 SNEGSKA (reference sequence). This CDR3 region has 15 residues. Trimming stripped 3 bases from V and 2 bases from J, with 16 bases between. The CDR3 DNA is TGCAGTGCTAGCGACAGGACCGAACCTCAAGAGACCCAGTACTTC. Translating gives CSASDRTEPQETQYF.

This clonotype was recorded at least ten times. The chain is built from TRBV20-1 and TRBJ1-4; a possible D gene is TRBD1 (5 bases). Trimming removed 5 bases at V and 7 bases at J, with 17 bases between. From germline, CDR1 is DFQATT and CDR2 SNEGSKA (reference sequence). This CDR3 is built from 14 residues. CDR3 nucleotide sequence: TGCAGTGCTCGCCCCGGGGGGTATGGTGAAAAACTGTTTTTT. Translated, it gives CSARPGGYGEKLFF.

This clonotype ranks as medium-sized. DNA for the CDR3: TGTGCCAGCAGTGAAATAGCTCCCGGGACTAGTATCTACAATGAGCAGTTCTTC. Translation gives CASSEIAPGTSIYNEQFF. The genes are TRBV2 and TRBJ2-1, with 8 bases aligning to TRBD2. After removal of 2 bases from V and 3 bases from J, the junction contained 12 bases not matched to a gene. Germline-derived CDR1 and CDR2 are SNHLY and FYNNEI. This CDR3 has 18 residues.

This clonotype was seen a handful of times. The chain combines TRBV6-6 with TRBJ2-4; D is uncertain. The germline V and J ends were trimmed by 2 bases and 1 base, with 15 bases remaining between them. The CDR3 extends over 17 amino acids. CDR1 is MNHNY and CDR2 is SVGAGI in the germline V gene (reference sequence). The CDR3 nucleotides read TGTGCCAGCAGTTACCTTAGGGTGGGTTCGGCCAAAAACATTCAGTACTTC. The encoded protein is CASSYLRVGSAKNIQYF.

This clonotype appeared many times. The V and J genes are TRBV6-5 and TRBJ2-7, with TRBD1 matching over 7 bases. V trimming: 5 bases; J trimming: 2 bases; junction bases outside the gene matches: 6. Germline-derived CDR1 and CDR2 are MNHEY and SVGAGI. This CDR3 is 14 amino acids long. In DNA, the CDR3 is TGTGCCAGCAGTACGAACAGGGGCGCCTACGAGCAGTACGTC. It specifies CASSTNRGAYEQYV.

The chain is built from TRBV9 and TRBJ2-3; D call uncertain. V gave up 4 bases and J gave up 0 bases, with 18 bases separating them. The CDR3 length is 17 residues. Germline V CDR1 and CDR2: SGDLS, YYNGEE. CDR3 nucleotide sequence: TGTGCCAGCAGCCCATCCCCAAAAATTGGAAGCACAGATACGCAGTATTTT. This codes for CASSPSPKIGSTDTQYF.

This clonotype was observed a few times. The V call is TRBV6-6, the J call TRBJ2-3, with D hard to call. Trimming shortened V by 7 bases and J by 3 bases, and 11 bases separated the two germline ends. The CDR3 totals 13 residues. Germline loops: CDR1 MNHNY, CDR2 SVGAGI (reference sequence). CDR3 DNA sequence: TGTGCCAGCAAATCTGAGAATACAGATACGCAGTATTTT. Its translation: CASKSENTDTQYF.

The chain couples TRBV12-3 or TRBV12-4 to TRBJ1-5, with D possibly being TRBD1 (5 bases). V was trimmed by 5 bases and J by 5 bases, leaving 19 bases between them. The CDR3 is 16 amino acids. Written as DNA, the CDR3 is TGTGCCAGCAGTCCCTTTACGACAGTTACCGATCAGCCCCAGCATTTT. Its protein is CASSPFTTVTDQPQHF.

The chain couples TRBV20-1 to TRBJ2-7, with 11 positions matching TRBD2. This CDR3 is built from 13 residues. V shed 6 bases and J 4 bases; nucleotides not matched to a gene: 5. Germline CDR1 reads DFQATT; CDR2 reads SNEGSKA (reference sequence). The CDR3 DNA is TGCAGTGCAACGACTAGCGGGAATTACGAGCAGTACTTC. Encoded protein: CSATTSGNYEQYF.

This clonotype is medium-sized (0.01 to 0.1%) within its sample. This rearrangement joins TRBV7-2 to TRBJ2-1; 7 bases align to TRBD2. The CDR3 has 15 amino acids. V was clipped by 1 base and J by 9 bases; unmatched bases: 9. From germline, CDR1 is SGHTA and CDR2 FQGNSA. The DNA for the CDR3 is TGTGCCAGCAGCTTAGAAGCAGGGAGGGGAACTGAGCAGTTCTTC. It codes for CASSLEAGRGTEQFF.

This clonotype appeared many times. The chain carries TRBV18 and TRBJ2-1; 8 bases are shared with TRBD1. The V gene end was trimmed by 2 bases and the J gene end by 9 bases; junction bases not matched to a gene: 0. CDR3 length: 12 amino acids. Germline values: CDR1 KGHSH, CDR2 LQKENI. The CDR3 region is CASSPGQGEQFF. The CDR3 DNA sequence: TGTGCCAGCTCACCAGGACAGGGTGAGCAGTTCTTC.

In its sample, this clonotype ranks as large. The V gene is TRBV4-3, the J gene TRBJ2-6; D not certain. There are 16 residues in the CDR3. The V gene's germline CDR1 is LGHNA and CDR2 YSLEER. V shed 0 bases and J shed 0 bases, with 6 bases lying between them. The chain's CDR3 is CASSQETGSGANVLTF. In nucleotides, the CDR3 is TGCGCCAGCAGCCAAGAAACCGGCTCTGGGGCCAACGTCCTGACTTTC.

There are many counts of this clonotype. The chain carries TRBV3-1 and TRBJ2-6; TRBD2 aligns across 9 bases. The ends lost 0 bases at V and 3 bases at J; junction bases unmatched: 3. CDR3 length equals 17 residues. CDR1 is LGHDT and CDR2 is YNNKEL in the germline V gene (reference sequence). CDR3 DNA: TGTGCCAGCAGCCAAGAAGGTAGCGGGAGTGGGGCCAACGTCCTGACTTTC. The encoded protein is CASSQEGSGSGANVLTF.

This clonotype qualifies as medium-sized (0.01 to 0.1%). This sequence joins TRBV9 and TRBJ2-1, with a tentative D call TRBD1 (6 bases). The CDR3 covers 14 residues. Per the germline V gene, CDR1 is SGDLS and CDR2 is YYNGEE. The V end lost 0 bases, the J end lost 7 bases, and 11 bases lay between the germline ends. CDR3 bases: TGTGCCAGCAGCGTAGGAGGTACAGGGAATGAGCAGTTCTTC. Translating gives CASSVGGTGNEQFF.

The chain uses TRBV12-3 or TRBV12-4 and TRBJ2-6; 8 nucleotides align to TRBD2. V dropped 6 bases and J dropped 5; count of bases not matched to a gene: 6. This CDR3 is built from 15 residues. CDR3 protein: CASRRGLARANVLTF. Here the CDR3 DNA reads TGTGCCAGCAGACGCGGACTAGCCAGGGCCAACGTCCTGACTTTC.

The table lists this clonotype with many counts. The chain is built from TRBV6-5 and TRBJ2-5; D is undetermined. Germline V CDR1 and CDR2: MNHEY, SVGAGI. This CDR3 has 15 amino acids. Trimming removed 4 bases from V and 5 bases from J, with 17 bases in between. CDR3 bases: TGTGCCAGCAGTTGGAGCCTTGAGGTTATGGAGACCCAGTACTTC. This translates into CASSWSLEVMETQYF.